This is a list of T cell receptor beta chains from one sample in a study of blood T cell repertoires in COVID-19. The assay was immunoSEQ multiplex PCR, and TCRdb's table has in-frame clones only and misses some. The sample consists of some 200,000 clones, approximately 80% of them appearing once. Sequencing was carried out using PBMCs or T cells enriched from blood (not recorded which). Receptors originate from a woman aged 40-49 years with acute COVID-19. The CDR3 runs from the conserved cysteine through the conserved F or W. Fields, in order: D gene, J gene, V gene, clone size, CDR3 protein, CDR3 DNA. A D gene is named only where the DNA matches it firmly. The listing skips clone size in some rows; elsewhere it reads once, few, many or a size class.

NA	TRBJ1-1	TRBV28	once	CASMPGGMNTEAFF	TGTGCCAGCATGCCCGGGGGAATGAACACTGAAGCTTTCTTT
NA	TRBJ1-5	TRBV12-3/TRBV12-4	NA	CASTSDRAQHF	TGTGCCAGCACCTCGGATCGGGCCCAGCATTTT
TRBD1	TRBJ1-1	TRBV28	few	CASSADRRNTEAFF	TGTGCCAGCAGTGCGGACAGGCGGAACACTGAAGCTTTCTTT
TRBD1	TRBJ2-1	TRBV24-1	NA	CATSDSGQGWGNEQFF	TGTGCCACCAGTGATTCGGGACAGGGCTGGGGCAATGAGCAGTTCTTC
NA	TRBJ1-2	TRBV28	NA	CASTPGVYGYTF	TGTGCCAGCACCCCAGGGGTCTATGGCTACACCTTC
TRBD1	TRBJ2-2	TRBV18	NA	CASSPTDRGLGELFF	TGTGCCAGCTCACCGACGGACAGGGGGCTCGGGGAGCTGTTTTTT
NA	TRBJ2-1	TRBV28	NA	CASYRTGGQFF	TGTGCCAGCTACCGCACCGGGGGGCAGTTCTTC
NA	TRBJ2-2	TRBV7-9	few	CASSPSETKKLFF	TGTGCCAGCAGCCCTAGCGAAACGAAAAAGCTGTTTTTT
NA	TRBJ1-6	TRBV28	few	CATLDSAKPLHF	TGTGCCACCCTAGACAGCGCAAAACCCCTCCACTTT
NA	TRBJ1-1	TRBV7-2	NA	CASSFGGPHTEAFF	TGTGCCAGCAGCTTTGGAGGACCCCACACTGAAGCTTTCTTT
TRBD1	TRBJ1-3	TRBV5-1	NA	CASSLGTGHSGNTIYF	TGCGCCAGCAGCTTGGGGACAGGACACTCTGGAAACACCATATATTTT
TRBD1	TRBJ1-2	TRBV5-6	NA	CASSPVGQLGGYTF	TGTGCCAGCAGCCCGGTGGGACAGCTGGGTGGCTACACCTTC
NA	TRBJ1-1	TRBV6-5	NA	CASRVNGVSGTEAFF	TGTGCCAGCAGAGTGAATGGAGTCTCCGGGACTGAAGCTTTCTTT
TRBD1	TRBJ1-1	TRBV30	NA	CAWSVRAGGITEAFF	TGTGCCTGGAGTGTAAGGGCAGGGGGAATCACTGAAGCTTTCTTT
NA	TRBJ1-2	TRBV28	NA	CASARVSGYGYTF	TGTGCCAGCGCCCGGGTGTCCGGCTATGGCTACACCTTC
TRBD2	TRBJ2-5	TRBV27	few	CASRGLAGGIQETQYF	TGTGCCAGCAGAGGACTAGCGGGGGGAATTCAAGAGACCCAGTACTTC
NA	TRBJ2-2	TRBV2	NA	CANAIIHTGELFF	TGTGCCAACGCGATAATTCACACCGGGGAGCTGTTTTTT
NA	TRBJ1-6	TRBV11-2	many	CASSSDLWGAYNSPLHF	TGTGCCAGCAGCTCCGATTTGTGGGGGGCCTATAATTCACCCCTCCACTTT
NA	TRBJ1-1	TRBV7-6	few	CASSLGASFYPGEAFF	TGTGCCAGCAGCTTAGGGGCCAGTTTTTATCCTGGTGAAGCTTTCTTT
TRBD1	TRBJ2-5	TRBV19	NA	CASSPTGGETQYF	TGTGCCAGTAGTCCGACAGGGGGGGAGACCCAGTACTTC
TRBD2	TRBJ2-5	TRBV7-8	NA	CASSAGTSGGFLYQETQYF	TGTGCCAGCAGCGCCGGGACTAGCGGGGGGTTTTTGTACCAAGAGACCCAGTACTTC
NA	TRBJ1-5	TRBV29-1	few	CSVWEGINQPQHF	TGCAGCGTTTGGGAGGGGATCAATCAGCCCCAGCATTTT
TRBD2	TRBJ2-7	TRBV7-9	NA	CASSLAGGLEQYF	TGTGCCAGCAGCTTAGCGGGGGGGTTGGAGCAGTACTTC
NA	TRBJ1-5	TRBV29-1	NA	CSVARGGNQPQHF	TGCAGCGTTGCCAGGGGAGGCAATCAGCCCCAGCATTTT
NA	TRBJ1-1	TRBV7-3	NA	CASSFGQRTEAFF	TGTGCCAGCAGCTTTGGACAGAGGACTGAAGCTTTCTTT
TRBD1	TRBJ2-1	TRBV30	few	CASGGNEQFF	TGTGCCTCAGGGGGCAATGAGCAGTTCTTC
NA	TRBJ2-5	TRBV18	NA	CASRAGASGETQYF	TGTGCCAGTCGGGCAGGGGCATCCGGGGAGACCCAGTACTTC
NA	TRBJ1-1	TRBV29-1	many	CSVLTVGVETEAFF	TGCAGCGTCCTCACAGTGGGAGTGGAGACTGAAGCTTTCTTT
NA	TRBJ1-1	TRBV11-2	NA	CASSLMGSTEAFF	TGTGCCAGCAGCTTAATGGGCAGCACTGAAGCTTTCTTT
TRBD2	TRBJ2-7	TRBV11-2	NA	CASSNRLAGGTGEQYF	TGTGCCAGCAGCAACCGACTAGCGGGAGGCACGGGCGAGCAGTACTTC
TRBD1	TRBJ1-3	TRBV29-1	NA	CSGTGTGGSGNTIYF	TGCAGCGGAACCGGGACAGGCGGCTCTGGAAACACCATATATTTT
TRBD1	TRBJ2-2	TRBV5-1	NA	CASSRQGNTGELFF	TGCGCCAGCAGCCGACAGGGGAACACCGGGGAGCTGTTTTTT
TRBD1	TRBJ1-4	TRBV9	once	CASSALTGIGEKLFF	TGTGCCAGCAGCGCCCTGACAGGGATCGGTGAAAAACTGTTTTTT
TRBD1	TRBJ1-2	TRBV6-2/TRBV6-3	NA	CASSYWDRAGYTF	TGTGCCAGCAGTTATTGGGACAGGGCTGGCTACACCTTC
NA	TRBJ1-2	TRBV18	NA	CASSSPPNYGYTF	TGTGCCAGCTCTTCCCCCCCGAACTATGGCTACACCTTC
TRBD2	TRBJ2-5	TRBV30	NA	CACSGRALHQETQYF	TGTGCCTGTAGCGGGAGGGCCTTACACCAAGAGACCCAGTACTTC
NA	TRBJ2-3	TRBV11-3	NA	CASSQDGLRQGKNTQYF	TGTGCCAGCAGCCAGGATGGATTAAGGCAGGGTAAAAATACGCAGTATTTT
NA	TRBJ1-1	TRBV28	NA	CASSPSVNTEAFF	TGTGCCAGCAGTCCGTCAGTGAACACTGAAGCTTTCTTT
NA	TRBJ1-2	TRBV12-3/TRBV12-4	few	CASSFRENYGYTF	TGTGCCAGCAGTTTTAGAGAAAACTATGGCTACACCTTC
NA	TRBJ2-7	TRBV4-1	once	CASSQIEGVGYEQYF	TGCGCCAGCAGCCAAATCGAGGGGGTGGGCTACGAGCAGTACTTC
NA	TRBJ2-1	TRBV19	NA	CASSNSMVGDYNEQFF	TGTGCCAGTAGTAATTCCATGGTGGGAGACTACAATGAGCAGTTCTTC
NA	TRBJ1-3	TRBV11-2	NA	CASSLVKQGGVSGNTIYF	TGTGCCAGCAGCTTAGTAAAACAGGGAGGGGTCTCTGGAAACACCATATATTTT
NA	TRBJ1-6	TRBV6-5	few	CASMWRSSYNSPLHF	TGTGCCAGCATGTGGCGGAGCTCCTATAATTCACCCCTCCACTTT
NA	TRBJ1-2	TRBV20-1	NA	CSARGPAGYTF	TGCAGTGCCCGCGGGCCGGCTGGCTACACCTTC
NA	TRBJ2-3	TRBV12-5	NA	CASGQNTDTQYF	TGTGCTAGTGGCCAGAATACAGATACGCAGTATTTT
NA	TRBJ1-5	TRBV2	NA	CASSVTGPSNQPQHF	TGTGCCAGCAGTGTTACAGGGCCAAGCAATCAGCCCCAGCATTTT
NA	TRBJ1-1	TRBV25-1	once	CASNQGSGTEAFF	TGTGCCAGCAATCAAGGTTCGGGCACTGAAGCTTTCTTT
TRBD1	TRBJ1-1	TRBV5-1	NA	CASTITGVANTEAFF	TGCGCCAGCACAATAACAGGGGTGGCGAACACTGAAGCTTTCTTT
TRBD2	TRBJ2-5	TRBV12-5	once	CASGLVGRGNGGETQYF	TGTGCTAGTGGTTTGGTCGGGAGGGGCAACGGGGGAGAGACCCAGTACTTC
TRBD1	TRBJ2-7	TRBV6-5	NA	CASSYPTGGKYEQYF	TGTGCCAGCAGTTACCCGACAGGGGGGAAGTACGAGCAGTACTTC
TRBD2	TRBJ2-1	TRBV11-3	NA	CASSPGLAGEGDEQFF	TGTGCCAGCAGCCCCGGACTAGCGGGGGAGGGGGATGAGCAGTTCTTC
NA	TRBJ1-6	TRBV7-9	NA	CASSRENSPLHF	TGTGCCAGCAGCCGGGAAAATTCACCCCTCCACTTT
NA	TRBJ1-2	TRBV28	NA	CASSFSGTNYGYTF	TGTGCCAGCAGTTTTTCAGGAACTAACTATGGCTACACCTTC
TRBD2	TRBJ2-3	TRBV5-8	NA	CASTLRAASGVRSDTQYF	TGTGCCAGCACCTTGAGGGCAGCTAGCGGGGTCCGCTCAGATACGCAGTATTTT
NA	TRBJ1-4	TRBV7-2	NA	CASSFRATNEKLFF	TGTGCCAGCAGCTTTAGAGCAACTAATGAAAAACTGTTTTTT
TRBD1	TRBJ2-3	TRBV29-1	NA	CSVEPRDRVDTQYF	TGCAGCGTTGAGCCAAGGGACAGGGTGGATACGCAGTATTTT
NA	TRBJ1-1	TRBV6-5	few	CASSPRGDRAFF	TGTGCCAGCAGTCCCCGGGGGGACCGAGCTTTCTTT